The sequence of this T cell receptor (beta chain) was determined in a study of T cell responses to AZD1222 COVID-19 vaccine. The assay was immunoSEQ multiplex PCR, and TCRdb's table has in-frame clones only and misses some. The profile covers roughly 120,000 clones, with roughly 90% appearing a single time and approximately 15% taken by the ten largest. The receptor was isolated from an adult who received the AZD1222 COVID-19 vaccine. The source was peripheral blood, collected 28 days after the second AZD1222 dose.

Here the CDR3 reads CASSPSGSEPQHF. CDR3 DNA sequence: TGTGCCAGCAGCCCCTCAGGGTCGGAGCCCCAGCATTTT. V usage is TRBV11-1 and J usage is TRBJ1-5, with D possibly TRBD1 on 5 matching bases. The CDR3 is 13 amino acids. Germline loops: CDR1 SGHAT, CDR2 FQDESV (reference sequence). Trimming cost V 5 bases and J 8 bases, with 13 bases left between them.